This TCR beta chain comes out of a study of molecular identifiers for immune sequencing clone quantification. Overall study context: In replicates, RNA taken from approximately 20,000 or 100,000 naive CD8 cells was divided five ways, and four portions underwent sequencing.

Each CDR3 protein is one row after TCRdb ran MiXCR on the PCR reads. The data show over 300,000 distinct CDR3 sequences, roughly 23% seen once. Germline CDR1 is SGHTA and CDR2 is FQGNSA. V trimming: 1 base; J trimming: 7 bases; junction bases outside the gene matches: 5. The CDR3 loop spans 16 amino acids. The sample taken for sequencing was naive CD8+ T cells from blood, with Jurkat cell RNA spiked in. This sample's subset: FACS-sorted CD8+CD4-CCR7+CD45RA+ naive T cells. The chain joins TRBV7-2 to TRBJ2-3, with 13 bases matching TRBD2. The source of this sequence is a human donor in good health. Some libraries in this study had Jurkat cell RNA spiked in. The CDR3 loop is CASSLEELAGGYTQYF. The CDR3 region has the DNA TGTGCCAGCAGCTTAGAAGAACTAGCGGGAGGGTATACGCAGTATTTT.